The clone carrying this T cell receptor (beta chain) was picked up many times. Its antigen remains unknown. CDR3 size: 11 residues. Germline V gene sequence: CDR1 SGHAT, CDR2 FQNNGV. V shed 3 bases and J shed 7 bases, with 6 bases lying between them. This library used 300 to 450 ng RNA and molecular barcoded adaptors spanning alpha/delta and beta/gamma chains. TCRdb independently ran MiXCR on the reads; one entry per CDR3 protein. The sample yields 57,000 or so distinct CDR3 sequences, roughly a fifth seen once. The record originates from a study of read filtering for tumor transcriptome and immune sequencing. The study's findings and limits: The sorted CD138-negative fraction was a mixed bone marrow immune population, not purified T cells.

Sequencing input: a population of CD138-negative cells sorted from bone marrow. The rearrangement uses TRBV11-2 and TRBJ1-1; D is unclear. This TCR was recovered from a donor aged 40 or over with multiple myeloma. The DNA for the CDR3 is TGTGCCAGCAGCTTTCTTATTGAAGCTTTCTTT. Its protein is CASSFLIEAFF.